This TCR beta chain was identified in a study of PD-L1 blockade in urothelial cancer. Study as a whole: Blood drawn 3 weeks (second dose) and 6 weeks after treatment start was analyzed. T cells were recovered from blood samples at a median of roughly 150,000. Study results and caveats: A pretreatment blood TCR clonality that fell below the median predicted better progression-free and overall survival. Tumor-associated blood clones were expanded more by durable-benefit patients at 3 weeks.

Clones were read by immunoSEQ multiplex PCR, and TCRdb kept only the in-frame ones, dropping some. Of around 48,000 clones listed, around 88% are singletons. Time point denoted: peripheral blood 6 weeks after treatment start. As regards this clone: What it binds is unknown.

Trimming left V 4 bases short and J 2 bases short, with 17 bases between. The CDR3 extends over 17 amino acids. Looked up from germline, CDR1 is LGHNA and CDR2 is YNFKEQ. Sequencing used PBMCs, obtained around atezolizumab (anti-PD-L1) treatment. The chain has TRBV4-2 and TRBJ2-2; possible D gene TRBD2, 5 bases. This receptor was identified in a man aged 55-75 years with urothelial cancer. CDR3 in DNA: TGTGCCAGCAGCCTCTTCACCAGACTACTTAACACCGGGGAGCTGTTTTTT. Amino acids: CASSLFTRLLNTGELFF.